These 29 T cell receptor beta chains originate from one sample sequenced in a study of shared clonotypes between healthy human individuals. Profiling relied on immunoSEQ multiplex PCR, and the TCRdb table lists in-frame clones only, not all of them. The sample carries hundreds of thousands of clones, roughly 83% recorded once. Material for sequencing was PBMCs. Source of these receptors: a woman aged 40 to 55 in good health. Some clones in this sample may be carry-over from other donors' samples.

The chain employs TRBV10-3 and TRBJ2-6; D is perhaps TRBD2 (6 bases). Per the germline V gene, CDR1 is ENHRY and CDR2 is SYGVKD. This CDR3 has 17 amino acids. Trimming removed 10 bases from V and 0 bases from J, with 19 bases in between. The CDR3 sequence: CATSWLATSSGANVLTF. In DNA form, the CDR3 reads TGTGCCACAAGCTGGCTAGCGACGAGCTCTGGGGCCAACGTCCTGACTTTC.

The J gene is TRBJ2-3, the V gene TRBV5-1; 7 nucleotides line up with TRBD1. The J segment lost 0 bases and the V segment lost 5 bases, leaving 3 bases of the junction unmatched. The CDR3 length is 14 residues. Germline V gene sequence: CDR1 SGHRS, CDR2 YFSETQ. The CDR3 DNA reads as TGCGCCAGCAGGTCGGGACAGAGCACAGATACGCAGTATTTT. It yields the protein CASRSGQSTDTQYF.

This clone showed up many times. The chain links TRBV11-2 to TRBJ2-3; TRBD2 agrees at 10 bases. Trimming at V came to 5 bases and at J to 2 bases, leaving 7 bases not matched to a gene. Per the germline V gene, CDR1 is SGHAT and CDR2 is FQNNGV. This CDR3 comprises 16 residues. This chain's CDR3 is CASSVLLAGHTDTQYF. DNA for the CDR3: TGTGCCAGCAGCGTTCTACTAGCGGGACACACAGATACGCAGTATTTT.

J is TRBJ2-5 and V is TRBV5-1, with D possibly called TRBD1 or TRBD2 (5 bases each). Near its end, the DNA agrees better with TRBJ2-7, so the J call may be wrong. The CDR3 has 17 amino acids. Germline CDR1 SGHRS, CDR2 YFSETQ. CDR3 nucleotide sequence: TGCGCCAGCAGCCCCGCCCCCTACGGGACGGGTGACTACGAGCAGTACTTC. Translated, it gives CASSPAPYGTGDYEQYF.

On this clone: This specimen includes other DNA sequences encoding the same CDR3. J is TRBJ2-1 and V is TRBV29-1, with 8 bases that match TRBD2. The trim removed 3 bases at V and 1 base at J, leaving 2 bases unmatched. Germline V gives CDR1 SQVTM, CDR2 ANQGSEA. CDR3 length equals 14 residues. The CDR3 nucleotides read TGCAGCGTTGATACTAGCGGTTCCTACAATGAGCAGTTCTTC. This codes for CSVDTSGSYNEQFF.

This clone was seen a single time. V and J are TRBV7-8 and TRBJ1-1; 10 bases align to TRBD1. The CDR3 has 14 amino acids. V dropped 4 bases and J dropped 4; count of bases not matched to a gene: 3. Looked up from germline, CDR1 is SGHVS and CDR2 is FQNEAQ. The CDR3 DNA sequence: TGTGCCAGCAGCTGGGACAGGGGCGGCACTGAAGCTTTCTTT. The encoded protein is CASSWDRGGTEAFF.

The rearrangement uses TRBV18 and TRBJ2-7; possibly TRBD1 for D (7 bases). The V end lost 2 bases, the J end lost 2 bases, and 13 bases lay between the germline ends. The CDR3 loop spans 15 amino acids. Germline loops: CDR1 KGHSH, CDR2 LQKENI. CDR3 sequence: CASSPVGGGTYEQYF. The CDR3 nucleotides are TGTGCCAGCTCACCAGTTGGAGGGGGCACCTACGAGCAGTACTTC.

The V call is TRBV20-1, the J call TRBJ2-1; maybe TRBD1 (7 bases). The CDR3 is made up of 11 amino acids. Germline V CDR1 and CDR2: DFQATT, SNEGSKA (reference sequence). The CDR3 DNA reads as TGCAGGCAGGGGGGTTCAGTTGAGCAGTTCTTC. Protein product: CRQGGSVEQFF.

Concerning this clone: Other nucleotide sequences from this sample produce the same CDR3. CDR3 nucleotides: TGTGCCACCAGCAGAGATAGGGGGGCCTCTGGAAACACCATATATTTT. It specifies CATSRDRGASGNTIYF. The chain combines TRBV15 with TRBJ1-3; D might be TRBD1 (6 bases). Germline V gene sequence: CDR1 LNHNV, CDR2 YYDKDF (reference sequence). V lost 0 bases and J 0 bases, leaving 9 bases between the germline ends. The CDR3 totals 16 residues. The whole variable domain, remainder taken from reference TRBV15 and TRBJ1-3, is DAMVIQNPRYQVTQFGKPVTLSCSQTLNHNVMYWYQQKSSQAPKLLFHYYDKDFNNEADTPDNFQSRRPNTSFCFLDIRSPGLGDTAMYLCATSRDRGASGNTIYFGEGSWLTVV.

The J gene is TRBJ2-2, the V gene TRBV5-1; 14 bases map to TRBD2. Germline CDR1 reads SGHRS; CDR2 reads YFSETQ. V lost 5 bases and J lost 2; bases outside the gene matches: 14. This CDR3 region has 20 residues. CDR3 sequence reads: CASSPQGTSGRRANTGELFF. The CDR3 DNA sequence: TGCGCCAGCAGTCCCCAGGGGACTAGCGGGAGAAGGGCCAACACCGGGGAGCTGTTTTTT.

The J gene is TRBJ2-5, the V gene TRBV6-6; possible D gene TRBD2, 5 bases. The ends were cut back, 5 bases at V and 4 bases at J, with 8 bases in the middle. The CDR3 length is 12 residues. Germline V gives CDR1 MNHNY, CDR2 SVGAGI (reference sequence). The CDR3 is CASSPGIETQYF. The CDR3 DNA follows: TGTGCCAGCAGTCCGGGGATAGAGACCCAGTACTTC.

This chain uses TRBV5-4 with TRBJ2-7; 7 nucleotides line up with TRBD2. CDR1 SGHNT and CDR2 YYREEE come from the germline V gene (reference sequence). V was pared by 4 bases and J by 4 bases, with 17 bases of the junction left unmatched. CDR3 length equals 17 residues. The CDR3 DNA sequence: TGTGCCAGCAGCCCCGCTGTTGGGGGAGGGCCGGTATACGAGCAGTACTTC. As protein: CASSPAVGGGPVYEQYF.

The CDR3 sequence: CASSLPGGVGYTF. The CDR3 bases are TGTGCCAGCAGTTTACCCGGGGGCGTTGGCTACACCTTC. The V and J genes are TRBV27 and TRBJ1-2, with D perhaps TRBD1 (6 bases). CDR1 MNHEY and CDR2 SMNVEV come from the germline V gene (reference sequence). V was shortened by 2 bases and J by 7 bases, with 11 bases between the two germline ends. CDR3 size: 13 residues.

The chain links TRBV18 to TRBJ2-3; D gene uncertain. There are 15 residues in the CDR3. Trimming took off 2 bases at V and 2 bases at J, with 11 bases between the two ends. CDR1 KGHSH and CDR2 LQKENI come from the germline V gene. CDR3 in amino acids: CASSPGSSYTDTQYF. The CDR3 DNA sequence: TGTGCCAGCTCACCAGGGTCTTCCTACACAGATACGCAGTATTTT.

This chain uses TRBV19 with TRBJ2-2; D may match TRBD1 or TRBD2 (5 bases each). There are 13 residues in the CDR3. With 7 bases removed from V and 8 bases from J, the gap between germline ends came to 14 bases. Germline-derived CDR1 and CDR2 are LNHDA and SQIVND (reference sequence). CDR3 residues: CASTGTAKGELFF. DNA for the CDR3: TGTGCCAGTACCGGGACGGCGAAGGGGGAGCTGTTTTTT. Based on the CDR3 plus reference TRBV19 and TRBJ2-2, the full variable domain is DGGITQSPKYLFRKEGQNVTLSCEQNLNHDAMYWYRQDPGQGLRLIYYSQIVNDFQKGDIAEGYSVSREKKESFPLTVTSAQKNPTAFYLCASTGTAKGELFFGEGSRLTVL.

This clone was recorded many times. The DNA of the CDR3 is TGTGCCAGCAGCTTTCATCCAGGGAGTGAGCAGTTCTTC. Translated: CASSFHPGSEQFF. V is TRBV7-9 and J is TRBJ2-1, with D perhaps assigned TRBD1 or TRBD2 (5 bases each). CDR1 is SEHNR, CDR2 FQNEAQ, per germline (reference sequence). With 3 bases removed from V and 9 bases from J, the gap between germline ends came to 12 bases. The CDR3 has 13 residues.

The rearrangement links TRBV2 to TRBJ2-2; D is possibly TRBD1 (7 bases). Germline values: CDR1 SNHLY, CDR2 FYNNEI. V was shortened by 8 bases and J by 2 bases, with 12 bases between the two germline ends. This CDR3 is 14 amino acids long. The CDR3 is CASAGQINTGELFF. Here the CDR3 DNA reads TGTGCCAGCGCGGGACAGATAAACACCGGGGAGCTGTTTTTT.

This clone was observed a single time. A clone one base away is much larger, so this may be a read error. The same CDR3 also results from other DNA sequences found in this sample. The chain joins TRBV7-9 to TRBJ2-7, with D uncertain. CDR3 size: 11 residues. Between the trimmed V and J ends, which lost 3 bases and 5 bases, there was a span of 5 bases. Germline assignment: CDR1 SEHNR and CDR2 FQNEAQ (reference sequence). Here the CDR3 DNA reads TGTGCCAGCAGCTTTTTTGACGAGCAGTACTTC. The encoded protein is CASSFFDEQYF.

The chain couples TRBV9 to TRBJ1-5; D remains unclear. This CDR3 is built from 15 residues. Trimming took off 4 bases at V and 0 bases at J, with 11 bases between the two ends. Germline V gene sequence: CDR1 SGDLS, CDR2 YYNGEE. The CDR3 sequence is CASSQQPYSNQPQHF. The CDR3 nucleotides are TGTGCCAGCAGCCAACAGCCTTATAGCAATCAGCCCCAGCATTTT.

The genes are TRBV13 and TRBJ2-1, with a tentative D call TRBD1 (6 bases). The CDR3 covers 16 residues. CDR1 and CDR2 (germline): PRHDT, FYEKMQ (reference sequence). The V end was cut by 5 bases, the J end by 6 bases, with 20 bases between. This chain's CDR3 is CASSQESGVRGNEQFF. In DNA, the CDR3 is TGTGCCAGCAGCCAAGAATCTGGAGTCAGGGGCAATGAGCAGTTCTTC.

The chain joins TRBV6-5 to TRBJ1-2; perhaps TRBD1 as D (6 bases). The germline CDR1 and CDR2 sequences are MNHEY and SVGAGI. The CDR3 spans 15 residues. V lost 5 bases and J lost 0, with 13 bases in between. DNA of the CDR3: TGTGCCAGCAGTGCGCGACGGACAGCTAACTATGGCTACACCTTC. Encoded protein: CASSARRTANYGYTF.

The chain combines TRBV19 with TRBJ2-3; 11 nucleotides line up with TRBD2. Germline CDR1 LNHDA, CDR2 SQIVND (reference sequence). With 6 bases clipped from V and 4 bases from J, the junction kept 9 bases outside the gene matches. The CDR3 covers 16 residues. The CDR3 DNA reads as TGTGCCAGTAGCGCCACTAGCGGGAGTCGCTCAGATACGCAGTATTTT. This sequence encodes CASSATSGSRSDTQYF.

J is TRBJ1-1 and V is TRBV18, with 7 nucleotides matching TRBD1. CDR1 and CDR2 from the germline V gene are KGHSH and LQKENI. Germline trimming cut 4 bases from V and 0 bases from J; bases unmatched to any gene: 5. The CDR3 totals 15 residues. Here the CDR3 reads CASSLPGGLNTEAFF. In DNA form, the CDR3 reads TGTGCCAGCTCACTTCCAGGGGGTCTGAACACTGAAGCTTTCTTT.

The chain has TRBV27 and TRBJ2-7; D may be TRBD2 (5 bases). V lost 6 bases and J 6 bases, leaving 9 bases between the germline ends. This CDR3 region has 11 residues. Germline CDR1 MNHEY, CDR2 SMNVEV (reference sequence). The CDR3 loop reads CASSLGSEQYF. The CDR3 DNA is TGTGCCAGCAGCCTGGGGAGCGAGCAGTACTTC.

In DNA form, the CDR3 reads TGTGCCAGCAGCTTAGAAGGGGACGGCTACACCTTC. Its translation: CASSLEGDGYTF. The rearrangement joins TRBV7-2 to TRBJ1-2; a weak D match, TRBD1 (5 bases). The CDR3 consists of 12 residues. Germline values: CDR1 SGHTA, CDR2 FQGNSA. Trimming cost V 1 base and J 8 bases, with 8 bases left between them.

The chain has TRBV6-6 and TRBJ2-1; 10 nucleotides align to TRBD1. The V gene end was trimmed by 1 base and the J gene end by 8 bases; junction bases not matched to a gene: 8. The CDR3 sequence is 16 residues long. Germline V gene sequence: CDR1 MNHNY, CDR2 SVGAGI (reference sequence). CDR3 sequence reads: CASSYFGQGVRDEQFF. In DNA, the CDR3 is TGTGCCAGCAGTTACTTCGGACAGGGGGTTCGGGATGAGCAGTTCTTC.

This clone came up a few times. CDR3 sequence reads: CASSRHRGVNTEAFF. The CDR3 DNA is TGTGCCAGCAGCCGACACAGGGGTGTGAACACTGAAGCTTTCTTT. The rearrangement uses TRBV16 and TRBJ1-1, with 7 bases aligning to TRBD1. The V gene's germline CDR1 is KGHSY and CDR2 FQNENV. The CDR3 spans 15 residues. V was pared by 4 bases and J by 0 bases, with 5 bases of the junction left unmatched.

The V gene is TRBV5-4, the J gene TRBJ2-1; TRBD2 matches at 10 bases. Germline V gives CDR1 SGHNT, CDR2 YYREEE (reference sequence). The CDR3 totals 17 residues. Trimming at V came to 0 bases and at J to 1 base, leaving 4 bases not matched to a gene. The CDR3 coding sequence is TGTGCCAGCAGCTTGGGGCTAGCGGGAGTGTCCTACAATGAGCAGTTCTTC. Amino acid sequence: CASSLGLAGVSYNEQFF.

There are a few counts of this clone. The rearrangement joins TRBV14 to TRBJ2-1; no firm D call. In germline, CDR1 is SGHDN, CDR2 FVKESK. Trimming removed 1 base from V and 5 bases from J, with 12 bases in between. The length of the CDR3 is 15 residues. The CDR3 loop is CASSQVRVPDNEQFF. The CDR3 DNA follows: TGTGCCAGCAGCCAAGTCCGGGTTCCTGACAATGAGCAGTTCTTC. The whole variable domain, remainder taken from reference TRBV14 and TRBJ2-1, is EAGVTQFPSHSVIEKGQTVTLRCDPISGHDNLYWYRRVMGKEIKFLLHFVKESKQDESGMPNNRFLAERTGGTYSTLKVQPAELEDSGVYFCASSQVRVPDNEQFFGPGTRLTVL.